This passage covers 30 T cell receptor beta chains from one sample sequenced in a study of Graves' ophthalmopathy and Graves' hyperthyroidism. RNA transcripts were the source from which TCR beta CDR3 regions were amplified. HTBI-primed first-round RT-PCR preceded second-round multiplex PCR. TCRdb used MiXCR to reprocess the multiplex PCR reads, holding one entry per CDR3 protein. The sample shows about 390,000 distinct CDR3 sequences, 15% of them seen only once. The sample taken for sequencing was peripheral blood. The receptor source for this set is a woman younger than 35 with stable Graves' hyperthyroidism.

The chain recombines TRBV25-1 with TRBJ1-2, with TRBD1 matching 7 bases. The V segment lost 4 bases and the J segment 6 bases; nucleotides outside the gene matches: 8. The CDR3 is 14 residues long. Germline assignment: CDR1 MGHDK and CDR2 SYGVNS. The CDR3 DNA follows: TGTGCCAGCAGTGTCGCAGGGGGGAGCCATGGCTACACCTTC. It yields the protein CASSVAGGSHGYTF.

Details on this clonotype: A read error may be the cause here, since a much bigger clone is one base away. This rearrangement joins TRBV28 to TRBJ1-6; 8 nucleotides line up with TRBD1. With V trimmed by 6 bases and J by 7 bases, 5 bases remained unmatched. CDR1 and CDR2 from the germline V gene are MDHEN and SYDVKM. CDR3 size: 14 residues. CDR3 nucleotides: TGTGCCAGCAGGGAGACAGGGGAGAATTCACCCCTCCACTTT. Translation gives CASRETGENSPLHF. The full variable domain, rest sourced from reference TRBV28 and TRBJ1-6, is DVKVTQSSRYLVKRTGEKVFLECVQDMDHENMFWYRQDPGLGLRLIYFSYDVKMKEKGDIPEGYSVSREKKERFSLILESASTNQTSMYLCASRETGENSPLHFGNGTRLTVT.

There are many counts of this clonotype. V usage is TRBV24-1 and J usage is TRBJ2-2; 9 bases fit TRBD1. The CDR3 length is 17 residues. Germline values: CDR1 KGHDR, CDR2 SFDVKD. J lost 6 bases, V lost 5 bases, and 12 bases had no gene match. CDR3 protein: CATSAGWGTGYSGELFF. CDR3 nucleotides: TGTGCCACCAGTGCTGGTTGGGGGACAGGGTATTCCGGGGAGCTGTTTTTT.

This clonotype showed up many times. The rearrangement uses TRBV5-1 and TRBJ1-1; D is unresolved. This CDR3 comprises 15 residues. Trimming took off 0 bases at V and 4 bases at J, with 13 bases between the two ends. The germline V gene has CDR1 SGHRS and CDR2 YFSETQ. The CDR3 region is CASSLEAGGSTEAFF. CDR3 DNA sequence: TGCGCCAGCAGCTTGGAGGCGGGAGGGAGCACTGAAGCTTTCTTT.

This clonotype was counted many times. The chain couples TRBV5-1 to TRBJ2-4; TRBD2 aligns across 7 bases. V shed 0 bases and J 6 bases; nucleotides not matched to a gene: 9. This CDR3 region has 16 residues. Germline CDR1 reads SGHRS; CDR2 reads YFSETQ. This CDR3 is CASSLAGAGRPNIQYF. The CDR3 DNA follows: TGCGCCAGCAGCTTGGCCGGAGCGGGAAGGCCAAACATTCAGTACTTC.

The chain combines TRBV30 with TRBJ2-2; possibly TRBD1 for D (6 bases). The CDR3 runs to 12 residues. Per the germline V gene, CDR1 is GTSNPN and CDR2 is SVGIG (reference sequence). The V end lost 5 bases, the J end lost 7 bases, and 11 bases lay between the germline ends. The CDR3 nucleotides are TGTGCCTGGGGACAGTCTGTCGGGGAGCTGTTTTTT. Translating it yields CAWGQSVGELFF.

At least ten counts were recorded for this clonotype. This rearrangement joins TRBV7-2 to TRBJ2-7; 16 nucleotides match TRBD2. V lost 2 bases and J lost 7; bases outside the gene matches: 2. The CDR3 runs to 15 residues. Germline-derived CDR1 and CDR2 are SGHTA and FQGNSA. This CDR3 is CASSLMGLAGGEQYF. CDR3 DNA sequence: TGTGCCAGCAGCTTAATGGGACTAGCGGGGGGGGAGCAGTACTTC.

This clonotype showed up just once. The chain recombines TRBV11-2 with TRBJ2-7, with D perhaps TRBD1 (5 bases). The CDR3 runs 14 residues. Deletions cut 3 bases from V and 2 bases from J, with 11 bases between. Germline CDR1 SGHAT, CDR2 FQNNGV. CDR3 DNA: TGTGCCAGCAGCTTGGACACACCTGCCTACGAGCAGTACTTC. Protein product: CASSLDTPAYEQYF.

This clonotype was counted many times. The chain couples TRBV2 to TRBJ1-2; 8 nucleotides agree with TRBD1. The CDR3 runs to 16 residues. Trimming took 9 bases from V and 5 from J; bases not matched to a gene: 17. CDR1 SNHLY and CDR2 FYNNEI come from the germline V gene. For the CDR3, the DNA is TGTGCCAGTTTACCCCTTGAGACAGGGGTCGGGTATGGCTACACCTTC. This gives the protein CASLPLETGVGYGYTF.

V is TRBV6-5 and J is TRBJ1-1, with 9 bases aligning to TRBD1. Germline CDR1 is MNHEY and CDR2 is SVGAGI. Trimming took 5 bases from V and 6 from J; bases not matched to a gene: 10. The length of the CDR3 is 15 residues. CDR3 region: CASSNTGTGRAEAFF. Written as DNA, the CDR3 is TGTGCCAGCAGTAACACCGGGACAGGGAGGGCTGAAGCTTTCTTT.

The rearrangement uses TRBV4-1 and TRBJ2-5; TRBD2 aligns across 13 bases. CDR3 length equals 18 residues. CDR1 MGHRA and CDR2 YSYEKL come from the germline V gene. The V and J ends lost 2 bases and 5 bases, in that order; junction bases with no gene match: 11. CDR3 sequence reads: CASSQTGTSGARGETQYF. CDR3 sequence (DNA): TGCGCCAGCAGCCAAACCGGGACTAGCGGGGCCAGGGGGGAGACCCAGTACTTC.

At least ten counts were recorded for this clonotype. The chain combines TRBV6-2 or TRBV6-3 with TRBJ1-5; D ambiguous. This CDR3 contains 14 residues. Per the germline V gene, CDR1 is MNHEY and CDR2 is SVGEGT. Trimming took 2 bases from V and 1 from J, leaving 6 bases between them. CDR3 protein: CASSYERSNQPQHF. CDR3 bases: TGTGCCAGCAGTTACGAGAGGAGCAATCAGCCCCAGCATTTT.

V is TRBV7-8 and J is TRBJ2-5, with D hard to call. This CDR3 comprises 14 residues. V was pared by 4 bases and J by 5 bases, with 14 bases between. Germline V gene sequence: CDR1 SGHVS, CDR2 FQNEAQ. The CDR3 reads CASSYKVGLETQYF. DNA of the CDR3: TGTGCCAGCAGCTACAAGGTGGGGTTGGAGACCCAGTACTTC.

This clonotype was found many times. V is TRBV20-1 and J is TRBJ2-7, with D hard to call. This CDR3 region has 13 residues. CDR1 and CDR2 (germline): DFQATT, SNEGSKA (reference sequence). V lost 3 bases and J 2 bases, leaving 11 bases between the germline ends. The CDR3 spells CSASFPQAYEQYF. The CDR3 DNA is TGCAGTGCTAGTTTCCCCCAGGCCTACGAGCAGTACTTC.

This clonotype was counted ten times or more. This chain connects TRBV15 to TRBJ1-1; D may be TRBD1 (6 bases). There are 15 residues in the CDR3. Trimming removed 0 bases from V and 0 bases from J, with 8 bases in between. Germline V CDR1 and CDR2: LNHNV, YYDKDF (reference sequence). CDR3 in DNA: TGTGCCACCAGCAGAGACAGGGGAATGAACACTGAAGCTTTCTTT. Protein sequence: CATSRDRGMNTEAFF.

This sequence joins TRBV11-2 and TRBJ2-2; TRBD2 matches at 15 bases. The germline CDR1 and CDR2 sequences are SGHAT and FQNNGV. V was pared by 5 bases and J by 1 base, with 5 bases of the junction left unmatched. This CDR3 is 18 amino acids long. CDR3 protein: CASSTGLAGGVNTGELFF. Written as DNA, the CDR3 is TGTGCCAGCAGCACGGGACTAGCGGGGGGCGTGAACACCGGGGAGCTGTTTTTT.

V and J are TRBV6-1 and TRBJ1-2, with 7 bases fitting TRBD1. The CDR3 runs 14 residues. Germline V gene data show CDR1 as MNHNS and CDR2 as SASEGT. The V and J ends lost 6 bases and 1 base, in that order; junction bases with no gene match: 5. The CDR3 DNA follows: TGTGCCAGCAGGGGGACAGCGCTTAACTATGGCTACACCTTC. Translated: CASRGTALNYGYTF.

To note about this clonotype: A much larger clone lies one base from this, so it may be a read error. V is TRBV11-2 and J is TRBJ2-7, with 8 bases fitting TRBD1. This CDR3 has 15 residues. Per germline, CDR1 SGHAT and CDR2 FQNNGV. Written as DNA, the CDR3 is TGTGTCAGCAGCCGCCACGGACAGGGTGGATACGAGCAGTACTTC. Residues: CVSSRHGQGGYEQYF.

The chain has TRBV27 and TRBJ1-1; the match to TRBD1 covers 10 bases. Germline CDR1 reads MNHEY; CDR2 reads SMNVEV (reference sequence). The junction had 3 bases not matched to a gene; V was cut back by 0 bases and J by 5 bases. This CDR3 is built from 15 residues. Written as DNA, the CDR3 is TGTGCCAGCAGTTTATCGTGGACAGGGGGGACTGAAGCTTTCTTT. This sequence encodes CASSLSWTGGTEAFF.

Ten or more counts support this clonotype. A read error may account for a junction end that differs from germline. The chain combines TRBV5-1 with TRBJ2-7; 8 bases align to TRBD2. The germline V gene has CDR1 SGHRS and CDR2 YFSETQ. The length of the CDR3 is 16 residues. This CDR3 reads CAGSLAVASGRGKQYF. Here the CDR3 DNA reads TGCGCCGGCAGCTTGGCCGTGGCTAGCGGGCGAGGGAAGCAGTACTTC.

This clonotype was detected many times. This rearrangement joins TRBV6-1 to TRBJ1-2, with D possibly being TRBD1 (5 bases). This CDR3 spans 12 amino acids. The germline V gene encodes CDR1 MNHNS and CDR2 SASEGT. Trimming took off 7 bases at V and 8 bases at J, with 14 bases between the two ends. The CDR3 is CASIGQGDGYTF. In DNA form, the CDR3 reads TGTGCCAGCATTGGTCAGGGAGACGGCTACACCTTC.

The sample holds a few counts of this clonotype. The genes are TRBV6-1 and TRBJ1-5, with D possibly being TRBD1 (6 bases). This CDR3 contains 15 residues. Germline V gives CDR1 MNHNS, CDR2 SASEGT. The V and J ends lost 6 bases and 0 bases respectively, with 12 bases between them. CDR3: CASRLHRDSNQPQHF. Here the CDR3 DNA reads TGTGCCAGCAGGCTCCACAGGGATAGCAATCAGCCCCAGCATTTT.

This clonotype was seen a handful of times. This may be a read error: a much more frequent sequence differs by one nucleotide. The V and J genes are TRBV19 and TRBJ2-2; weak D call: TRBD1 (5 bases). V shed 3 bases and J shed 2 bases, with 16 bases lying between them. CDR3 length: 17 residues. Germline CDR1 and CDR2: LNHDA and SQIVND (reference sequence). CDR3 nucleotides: TGTGCCAGTAGTATCCGGGCAGGGCGTAGCAACACCGGGGAGCTGTTTTTT. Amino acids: CASSIRAGRSNTGELFF.

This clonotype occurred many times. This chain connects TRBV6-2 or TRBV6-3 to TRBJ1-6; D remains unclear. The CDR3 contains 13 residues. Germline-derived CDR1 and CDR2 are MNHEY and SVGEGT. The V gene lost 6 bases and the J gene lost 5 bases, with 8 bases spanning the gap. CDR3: CASSPGDNSPLHF. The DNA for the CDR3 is TGTGCCAGCAGCCCGGGAGATAATTCACCCCTCCACTTT.

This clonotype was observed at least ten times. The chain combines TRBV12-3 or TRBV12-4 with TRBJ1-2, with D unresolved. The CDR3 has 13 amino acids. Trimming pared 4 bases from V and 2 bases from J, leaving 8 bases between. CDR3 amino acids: CASSSGRNYGYTF. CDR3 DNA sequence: TGTGCCAGCAGTTCCGGCCGCAACTATGGCTACACCTTC.

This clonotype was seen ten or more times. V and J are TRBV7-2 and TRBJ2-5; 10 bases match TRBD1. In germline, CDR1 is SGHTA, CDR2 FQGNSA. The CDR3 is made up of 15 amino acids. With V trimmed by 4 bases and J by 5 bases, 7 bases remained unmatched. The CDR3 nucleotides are TGTGCCAGCAGCTCTCCGGGACAGGGGATCGAGACCCAGTACTTC. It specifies CASSSPGQGIETQYF.

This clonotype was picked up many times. CDR3 sequence (DNA): TGTGCCAGCAGCCAAGGCTATTGGGGAGCTAACTATGGCTACACCTTC. Protein product: CASSQGYWGANYGYTF. The chain is built from TRBV3-1 and TRBJ1-2; no firm D call. Per germline, CDR1 LGHDT and CDR2 YNNKEL (reference sequence). There are 16 residues in the CDR3. V lost 1 base, J lost 0 bases, and 12 bases lay in between. Together with reference TRBV3-1 and TRBJ1-2, the CDR3 gives the full variable domain: DTAVSQTPKYLVTQMGNDKSIKCEQNLGHDTMYWYKQDSKKFLKIMFSYNNKELIINETVPNRFSPKSPDKAHLNLHINSLELGDSAVYFCASSQGYWGANYGYTFGSGTRLTVV.

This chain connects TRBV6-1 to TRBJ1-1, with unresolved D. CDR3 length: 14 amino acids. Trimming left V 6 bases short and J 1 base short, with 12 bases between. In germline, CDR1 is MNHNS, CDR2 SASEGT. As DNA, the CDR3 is TGTGCCAGCAGCCCCGGGGAGGCGAACACTGAAGCTTTCTTT. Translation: CASSPGEANTEAFF.

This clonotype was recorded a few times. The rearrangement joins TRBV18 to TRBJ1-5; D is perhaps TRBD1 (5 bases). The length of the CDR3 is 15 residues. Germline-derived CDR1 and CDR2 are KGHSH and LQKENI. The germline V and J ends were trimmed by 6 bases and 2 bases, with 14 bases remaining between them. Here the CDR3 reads CASSPTAGGNQPQHF. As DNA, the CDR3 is TGTGCCAGCTCCCCAACTGCGGGGGGCAATCAGCCCCAGCATTTT.

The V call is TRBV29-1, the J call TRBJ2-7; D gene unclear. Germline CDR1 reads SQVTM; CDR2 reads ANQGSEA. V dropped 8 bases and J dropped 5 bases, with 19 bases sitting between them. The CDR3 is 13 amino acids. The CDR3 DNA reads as TGCAGCACAGCCGATCGGGCTGGAAACGAGCAGTACTTC. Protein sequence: CSTADRAGNEQYF.